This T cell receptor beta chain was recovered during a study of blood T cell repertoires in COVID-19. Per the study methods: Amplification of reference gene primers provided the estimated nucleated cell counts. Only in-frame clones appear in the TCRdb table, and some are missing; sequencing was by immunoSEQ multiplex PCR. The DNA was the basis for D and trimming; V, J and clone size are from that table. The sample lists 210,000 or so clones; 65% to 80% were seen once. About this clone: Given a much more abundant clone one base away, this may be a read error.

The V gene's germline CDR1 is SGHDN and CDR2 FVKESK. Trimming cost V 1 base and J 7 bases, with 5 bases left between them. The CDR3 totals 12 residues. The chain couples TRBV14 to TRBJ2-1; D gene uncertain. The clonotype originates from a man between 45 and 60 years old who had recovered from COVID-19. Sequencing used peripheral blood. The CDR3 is CASSQGLNEQFF. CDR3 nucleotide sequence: TGTGCCAGCAGCCAAGGGCTTAATGAGCAGTTCTTC.